A single sample is the source of the 17 T cell receptor beta chains below, sequenced in a study of blood T cell repertoires in COVID-19. Produced via immunoSEQ multiplex PCR; TCRdb's table is partial and in-frame only. The table shows about 100,000 clones, with 80% to 85% occurring only once. Material: peripheral blood. The source of these receptors is a human donor in a cohort sampled during active COVID-19.

CDR3 loop: CASSPQGSTIYF. CDR3 bases: TGTGCCAGCTCACCCCAGGGATCCACCATATATTTT. This chain connects TRBV18 to TRBJ1-3, with D perhaps TRBD1 (5 bases). The ends were cut back, 3 bases at V and 9 bases at J, with 9 bases in the middle. This CDR3 comprises 12 residues. Germline CDR1 KGHSH, CDR2 LQKENI. Full variable domain (rest looked up from reference TRBV18 and TRBJ1-3): NAGVMQNPRHLVRRRGQEARLRCSPMKGHSHVYWYRQLPEEGLKFMVYLQKENIIDESGMPKERFSAEFPKEGPSILRIQQVVRGDSAAYFCASSPQGSTIYFGEGSWLTVV.

This rearrangement joins TRBV28 to TRBJ1-4; D may be TRBD1 (5 bases). CDR3 length: 14 amino acids. Germline V CDR1 and CDR2: MDHEN, SYDVKM. Trimming pared 6 bases from V and 4 bases from J, leaving 12 bases between. CDR3 in amino acids: CASRLGEVNEKLFF. CDR3 coding DNA: TGTGCCAGCAGGTTAGGGGAGGTTAATGAAAAACTGTTTTTT. The whole variable domain, filled in from reference TRBV28 and TRBJ1-4, reads DVKVTQSSRYLVKRTGEKVFLECVQDMDHENMFWYRQDPGLGLRLIYFSYDVKMKEKGDIPEGYSVSREKKERFSLILESASTNQTSMYLCASRLGEVNEKLFFGSGTQLSVL.

The chain has TRBV6-5 and TRBJ2-3, with TRBD1 matching over 9 bases. CDR3 size: 14 residues. Germline trimming cut 6 bases from V and 1 base from J; bases unmatched to any gene: 2. The germline V gene encodes CDR1 MNHEY and CDR2 SVGAGI. CDR3 residues: CASRRTGGTDTQYF. As DNA, the CDR3 is TGTGCCAGCAGACGGACAGGGGGCACAGATACGCAGTATTTT.

The CDR3 protein is CASSRGGVNEKLFF. The CDR3 nucleotides are TGCGCCAGCAGCCGGGGAGGGGTTAATGAAAAACTGTTTTTT. The chain is built from TRBV5-1 and TRBJ1-4, with a tentative D call TRBD1 (5 bases). CDR3 size: 14 residues. CDR1 is SGHRS and CDR2 is YFSETQ in the germline V gene. V dropped 4 bases and J dropped 4 bases, with 11 bases sitting between them.

The chain joins TRBV6-5 to TRBJ2-7, with a tentative D call TRBD1 (6 bases). This CDR3 is built from 15 residues. Trimming took 0 bases from V and 2 from J, leaving 11 bases between them. Per the germline V gene, CDR1 is MNHEY and CDR2 is SVGAGI. The CDR3: CASSYSKAGAYEQYV. The DNA of the CDR3 is TGTGCCAGCAGTTACTCGAAGGCAGGGGCCTACGAGCAGTACGTC.

This rearrangement joins TRBV18 to TRBJ2-2; the match to TRBD1 covers 7 bases. V gave up 1 base and J gave up 2 bases; unmatched junction bases: 4. The germline CDR1 and CDR2 sequences are KGHSH and LQKENI. This CDR3 contains 16 residues. The CDR3 region has the DNA TGTGCCAGCTCACCACAGACAGGGCTCAACACCGGGGAGCTGTTTTTT. Its translation is CASSPQTGLNTGELFF.

The V call is TRBV29-1, the J call TRBJ1-1; 8 positions agree with TRBD1. V shed 6 bases and J 5 bases; nucleotides not matched to a gene: 8. Germline V gives CDR1 SQVTM, CDR2 ANQGSEA. This CDR3 has 13 residues. The CDR3 region has the DNA TGCAGCGTGAGTCCAGGGGGCGGGACTGAAGCTTTCTTT. The encoded protein is CSVSPGGGTEAFF. The whole variable domain, remainder taken from reference TRBV29-1 and TRBJ1-1, is SAVISQKPSRDICQRGTSLTIQCQVDSQVTMMFWYRQQPGQSLTLIATANQGSEATYESGFVIDKFPISRPNLTFSTLTVSNMSPEDSSIYLCSVSPGGGTEAFFGQGTRLTVV.

The chain has TRBV12-3 or TRBV12-4 and TRBJ1-1, with a possible D match to TRBD1 (5 bases). Trimming took 2 bases from V and 7 from J, leaving 11 bases between them. CDR3 length equals 13 residues. CDR3 in amino acids: CASSLRGGLEAFF. The CDR3 coding sequence is TGTGCCAGCAGTTTACGGGGGGGTCTTGAAGCTTTCTTT.

The chain joins TRBV11-3 to TRBJ2-1, with D unclear. CDR1 and CDR2 from the germline V gene are SGHNT and YENEEA. The V end was cut by 4 bases, the J end by 5 bases, with 12 bases between. The CDR3 covers 14 residues. Written as DNA, the CDR3 is TGTGCCAGCAGCTCGCGTACGAGGAACAATGAGCAGTTCTTC. Amino acid sequence: CASSSRTRNNEQFF.

As DNA, the CDR3 is TGTGCCAGTAGTATAAATCAGGTTTCCTACAATGAGCAGTTCTTC. Protein sequence: CASSINQVSYNEQFF. V and J are TRBV19 and TRBJ2-1; D gene uncertain. The CDR3 is made up of 15 amino acids. The V gene lost 2 bases and the J gene lost 1 base, with 9 bases spanning the gap. The V gene's germline CDR1 is LNHDA and CDR2 SQIVND (reference sequence).

This chain uses TRBV7-2 with TRBJ1-2; 8 bases match TRBD1. The trim removed 4 bases at V and 7 bases at J, leaving 8 bases unmatched. Per germline, CDR1 SGHTA and CDR2 FQGNSA. CDR3 size: 14 residues. For the CDR3, the DNA is TGTGCCAGCAGCTCTCAGGGGGCGACCGGTGGCTACACCTTC. Protein sequence: CASSSQGATGGYTF.

This chain joins TRBV18 and TRBJ2-2; 8 nucleotides match TRBD2. The germline gives CDR1 KGHSH, CDR2 LQKENI. The CDR3 contains 16 residues. The trim removed 1 base at V and 4 bases at J, leaving 5 bases unmatched. Written as DNA, the CDR3 is TGTGCCAGCTCACCACAGACGGGAGGGGTCACCGGGGAGCTGTTTTTT. It encodes CASSPQTGGVTGELFF. Variable domain in full (rest from reference TRBV18 and TRBJ2-2): NAGVMQNPRHLVRRRGQEARLRCSPMKGHSHVYWYRQLPEEGLKFMVYLQKENIIDESGMPKERFSAEFPKEGPSILRIQQVVRGDSAAYFCASSPQTGGVTGELFFGEGSRLTVL.

The rearrangement links TRBV3-1 (or the pseudogene TRBV3-2) to TRBJ1-4; TRBD1 agrees at 8 bases. The V gene's germline CDR1 is LGHDT and CDR2 YNNKEL (reference sequence). The V gene end was trimmed by 4 bases and the J gene end by 7 bases; junction bases not matched to a gene: 5. The CDR3 sequence is 14 residues long. The CDR3 loop reads CASSPGQGFEKLFF. DNA for the CDR3: TGTGCCAGCAGCCCTGGACAGGGTTTTGAAAAACTGTTTTTT.

The rearrangement joins TRBV11-1 to TRBJ1-1, with D possibly matching TRBD1 (5 bases). V lost 5 bases to trimming and J lost 3 bases, with 13 bases between them. The CDR3 is 14 residues long. Germline loops: CDR1 SGHAT, CDR2 FQDESV (reference sequence). CDR3 DNA sequence: TGTGCCAGCAGCCTCGACAGCCATTACACTGAAGCTTTCTTT. Translating gives CASSLDSHYTEAFF.

The chain carries TRBV3-1 (or the pseudogene TRBV3-2) and TRBJ2-3; maybe TRBD2 (6 bases). Germline V lookup: CDR1 LGHDT, CDR2 YNNKEL (reference sequence). Deletions cut 3 bases from V and 0 bases from J, with 13 bases between. The CDR3 is 16 amino acids. In nucleotides, the CDR3 is TGTGCCAGCAGCCACCTGGGACTTGATAGCACAGATACGCAGTATTTT. Protein sequence: CASSHLGLDSTDTQYF.

V is TRBV28 and J is TRBJ2-1; 9 bases map to TRBD1. The germline gives CDR1 MDHEN, CDR2 SYDVKM. V was pared by 5 bases and J by 4 bases, with 9 bases of the junction left unmatched. The CDR3 runs to 16 residues. CDR3 protein: CASSKMGQGVYNEQFF. The CDR3 nucleotides are TGTGCCAGCAGTAAAATGGGACAGGGAGTTTACAATGAGCAGTTCTTC.

The chain has TRBV6-5 and TRBJ2-7; TRBD2 agrees at 9 bases. The germline gives CDR1 MNHEY, CDR2 SVGAGI. The CDR3 length is 15 residues. V lost 6 bases and J lost 2; bases outside the gene matches: 8. The CDR3 coding sequence is TGTGCCAGCAGCGTAGGATTAGCGGGGGCCTACGAGCAGTACGTC. It encodes CASSVGLAGAYEQYV.